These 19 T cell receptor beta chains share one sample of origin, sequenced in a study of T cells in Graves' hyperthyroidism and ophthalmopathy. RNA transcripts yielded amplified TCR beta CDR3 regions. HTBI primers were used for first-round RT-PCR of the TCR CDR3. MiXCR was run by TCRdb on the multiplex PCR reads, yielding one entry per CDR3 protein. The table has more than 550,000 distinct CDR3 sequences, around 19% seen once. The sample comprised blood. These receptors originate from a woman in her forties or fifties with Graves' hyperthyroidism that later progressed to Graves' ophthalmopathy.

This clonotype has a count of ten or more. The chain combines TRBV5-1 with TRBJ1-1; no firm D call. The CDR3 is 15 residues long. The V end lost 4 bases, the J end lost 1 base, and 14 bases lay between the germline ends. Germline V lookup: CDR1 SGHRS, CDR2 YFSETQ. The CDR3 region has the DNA TGCGCCAGCAGCAATCAAAACAGAGAGAACACTGAAGCTTTCTTT. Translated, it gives CASSNQNRENTEAFF.

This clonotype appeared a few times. CDR3 sequence: CASSTRTGANEKLFF. In DNA form, the CDR3 reads TGTGCCAGCAGTACCCGGACAGGGGCGAATGAAAAACTGTTTTTT. The chain is built from TRBV6-1 and TRBJ1-4; TRBD1 matches 9 bases. This CDR3 spans 15 amino acids. Germline lookup yields CDR1 MNHNS and CDR2 SASEGT. After removal of 5 bases from V and 5 bases from J, the junction contained 6 bases not matched to a gene.

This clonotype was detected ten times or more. In DNA form, the CDR3 reads TGTGCCAGCAGGCTTCAAGGTATGGGCCTGATAAACAACAATGAGCAGTTCTTC. This codes for CASRLQGMGLINNNEQFF. This chain links TRBV2 with TRBJ2-1, with no clear D. Trimming cost V 6 bases and J 5 bases, with 26 bases left between them. The CDR3 runs 18 residues. CDR1 and CDR2 (germline): SNHLY, FYNNEI.

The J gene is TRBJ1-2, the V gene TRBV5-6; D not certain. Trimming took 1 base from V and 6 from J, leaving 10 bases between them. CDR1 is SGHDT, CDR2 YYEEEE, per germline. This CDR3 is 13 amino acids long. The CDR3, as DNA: TGTGCCAGCAGCTTGTGGTCACTTGATGGCTACACCTTC. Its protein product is CASSLWSLDGYTF.

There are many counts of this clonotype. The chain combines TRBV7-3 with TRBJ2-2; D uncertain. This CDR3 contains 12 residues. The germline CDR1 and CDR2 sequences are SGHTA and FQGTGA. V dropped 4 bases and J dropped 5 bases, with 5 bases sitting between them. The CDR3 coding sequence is TGTGCCAGCAGCTACACTACCGGGGAGCTGTTTTTT. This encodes CASSYTTGELFF.

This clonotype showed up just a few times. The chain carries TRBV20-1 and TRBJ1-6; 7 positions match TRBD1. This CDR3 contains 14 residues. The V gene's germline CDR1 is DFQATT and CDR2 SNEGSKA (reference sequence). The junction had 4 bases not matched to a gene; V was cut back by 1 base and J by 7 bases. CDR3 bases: TGCAGTGCTAGAGTGTGGGGACAGAATTCACCCCTCCACTTT. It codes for CSARVWGQNSPLHF.

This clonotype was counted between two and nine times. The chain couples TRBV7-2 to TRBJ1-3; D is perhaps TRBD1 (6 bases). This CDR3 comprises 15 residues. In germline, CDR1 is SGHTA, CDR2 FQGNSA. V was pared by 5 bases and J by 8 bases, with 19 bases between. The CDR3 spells CASSRSSGTRDTIYF. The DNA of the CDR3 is TGTGCCAGCAGCCGGAGTTCCGGGACAAGAGACACCATATATTTT. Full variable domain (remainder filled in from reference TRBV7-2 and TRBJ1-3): GAGVSQSPSNKVTEKGKDVELRCDPISGHTALYWYRQSLGQGLEFLIYFQGNSAPDKSGLPSDRFSAERTGGSVSTLTIQRTQQEDSAVYLCASSRSSGTRDTIYFGEGSWLTVV.

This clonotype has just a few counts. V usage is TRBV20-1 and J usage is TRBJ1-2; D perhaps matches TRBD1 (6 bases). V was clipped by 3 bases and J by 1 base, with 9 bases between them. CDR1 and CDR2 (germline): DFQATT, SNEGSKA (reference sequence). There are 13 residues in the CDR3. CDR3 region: CSASEGGNYGYTF. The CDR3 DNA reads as TGCAGTGCTAGTGAGGGGGGTAACTATGGCTACACCTTC.

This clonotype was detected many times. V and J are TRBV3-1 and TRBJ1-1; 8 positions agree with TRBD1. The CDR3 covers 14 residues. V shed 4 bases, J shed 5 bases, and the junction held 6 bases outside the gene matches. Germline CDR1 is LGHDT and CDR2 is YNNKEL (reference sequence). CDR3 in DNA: TGTGCCAGCAGCCCCACCCGACAGGGGACTGAAGCTTTCTTT. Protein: CASSPTRQGTEAFF.

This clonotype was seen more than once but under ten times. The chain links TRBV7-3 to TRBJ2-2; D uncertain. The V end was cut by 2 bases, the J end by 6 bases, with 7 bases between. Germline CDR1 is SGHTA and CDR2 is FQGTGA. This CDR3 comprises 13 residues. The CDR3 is CASSLAPSGELFF. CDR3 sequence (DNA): TGTGCCAGCAGCTTAGCTCCTTCCGGGGAGCTGTTTTTT.

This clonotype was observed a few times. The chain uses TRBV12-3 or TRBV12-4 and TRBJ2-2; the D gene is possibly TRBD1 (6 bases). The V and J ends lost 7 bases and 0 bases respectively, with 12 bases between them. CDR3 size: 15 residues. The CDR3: CASNQGPANTGELFF. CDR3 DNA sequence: TGTGCCAGCAACCAGGGGCCGGCGAACACCGGGGAGCTGTTTTTT.

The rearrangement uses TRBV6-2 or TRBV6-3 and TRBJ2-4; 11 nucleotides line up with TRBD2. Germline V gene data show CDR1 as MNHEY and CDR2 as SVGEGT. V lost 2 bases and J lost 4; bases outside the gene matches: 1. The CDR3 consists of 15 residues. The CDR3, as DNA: TGTGCCAGCAGTTACCCTAGCGGGGGGAAAAACATTCAGTACTTC. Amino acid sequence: CASSYPSGGKNIQYF.

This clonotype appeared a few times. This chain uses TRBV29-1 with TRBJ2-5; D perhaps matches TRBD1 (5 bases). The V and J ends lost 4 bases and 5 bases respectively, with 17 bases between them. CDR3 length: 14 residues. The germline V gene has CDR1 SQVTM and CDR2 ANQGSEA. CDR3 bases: TGCAGCGTTGCAATCCGGAAGAAGGGGGAGACCCAGTACTTC. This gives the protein CSVAIRKKGETQYF.

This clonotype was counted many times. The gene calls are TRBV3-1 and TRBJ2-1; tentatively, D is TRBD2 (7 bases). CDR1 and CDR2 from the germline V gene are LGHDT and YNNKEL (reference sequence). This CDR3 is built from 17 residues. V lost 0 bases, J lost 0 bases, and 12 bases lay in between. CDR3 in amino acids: CASSQDRGGSSYNEQFF. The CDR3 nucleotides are TGTGCCAGCAGCCAAGATAGGGGGGGGAGCTCCTACAATGAGCAGTTCTTC.

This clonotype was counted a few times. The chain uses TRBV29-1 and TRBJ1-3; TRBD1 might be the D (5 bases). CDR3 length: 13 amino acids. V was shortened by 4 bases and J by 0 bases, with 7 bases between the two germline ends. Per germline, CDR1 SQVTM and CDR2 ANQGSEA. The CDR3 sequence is CSVGQGSGNTIYF. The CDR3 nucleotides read TGCAGCGTTGGGCAGGGCTCTGGAAACACCATATATTTT.

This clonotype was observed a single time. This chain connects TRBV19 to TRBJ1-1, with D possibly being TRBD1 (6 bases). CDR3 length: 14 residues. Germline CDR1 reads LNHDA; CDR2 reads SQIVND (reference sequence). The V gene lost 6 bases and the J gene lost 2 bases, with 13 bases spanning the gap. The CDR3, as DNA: TGTGCCAGTAGGGGGGGGGCCCCAAACACTGAAGCTTTCTTT. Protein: CASRGGAPNTEAFF.

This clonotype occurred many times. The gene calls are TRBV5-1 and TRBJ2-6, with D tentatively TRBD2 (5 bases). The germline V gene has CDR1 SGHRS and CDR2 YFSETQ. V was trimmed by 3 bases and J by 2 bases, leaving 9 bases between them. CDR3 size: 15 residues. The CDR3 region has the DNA TGCGCCAGCAGCTCAATAGCGCCTGGGGCCAACGTCCTGACTTTC. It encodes CASSSIAPGANVLTF.

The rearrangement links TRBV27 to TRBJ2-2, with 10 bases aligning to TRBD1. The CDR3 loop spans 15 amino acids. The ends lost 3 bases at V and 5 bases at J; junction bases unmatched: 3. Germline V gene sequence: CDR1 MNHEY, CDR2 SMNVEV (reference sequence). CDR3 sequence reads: CASSFGTGVTGELFF. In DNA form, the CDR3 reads TGTGCCAGCAGTTTTGGGACAGGGGTTACCGGGGAGCTGTTTTTT.

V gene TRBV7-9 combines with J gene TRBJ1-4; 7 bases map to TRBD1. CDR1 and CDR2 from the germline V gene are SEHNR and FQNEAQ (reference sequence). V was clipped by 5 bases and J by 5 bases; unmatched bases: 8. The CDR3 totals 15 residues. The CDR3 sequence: CASSPRGQPNEKLFF. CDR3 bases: TGTGCCAGCAGCCCGAGGGGACAGCCAAATGAAAAACTGTTTTTT.